The source of this T cell receptor (beta chain) is a study of blood T cell repertoires in COVID-19. In the study's own analysis: Amplification of reference gene primers provided the estimated nucleated cell counts. Repertoires were generated with immunoSEQ multiplex PCR, while TCRdb's copy carries only in-frame clones and drops some. The D gene and trimming were derived from the DNA, and the V and J assignments and clone size from that table. The sample includes roughly 230,000 clones, about 90% of them seen just once. The study drew participants aged roughly 18 to 89 years from approximately 23 US areas. Cohort placement rested on clinical history that participants reported themselves. CDR3 length: 15 amino acids. CDR1 MGHRA and CDR2 YSYEKL come from the germline V gene. After removal of 5 bases from V and 4 bases from J, the junction contained 8 bases not matched to a gene.

The genes are TRBV4-1 and TRBJ2-1, with 7 bases fitting TRBD1. The TCR originated in a woman aged 30 to 39 with acute COVID-19. Material for sequencing was PBMCs or T cells enriched from blood (not recorded which). The CDR3 loop is CASSFPGTVYNEQFF. The CDR3 nucleotides read TGCGCCAGCAGCTTTCCCGGGACAGTGTACAATGAGCAGTTCTTC.